The 4 T cell receptor beta chains listed next were all sequenced from one sample in a study of glioma-infiltrating T cells after dendritic cell vaccination. TCRdb keeps only in-frame clones here, not all; method: immunoSEQ multiplex PCR. Seen here are around 96,000 clones, approximately 80% observed once, and the top ten hold over 5%. The source material was blood, sampled before dendritic cell vaccination. The receptors were sampled from a human donor with glioblastoma.

This CDR3 is CASSQALGQGYEQYF. CDR3 coding DNA: TGCGCCAGCAGCCAAGCGTTAGGACAGGGTTACGAGCAGTACTTC. The V gene is TRBV4-1, the J gene TRBJ2-7; 8 bases are a match to TRBD1. Germline loops: CDR1 MGHRA, CDR2 YSYEKL. J was trimmed by 4 bases and V by 1 base; bases with no gene match: 6. The CDR3 contains 15 residues.

The table lists this clone with a count of one. CDR3 protein: CASSLAGNAETQYF. The DNA for the CDR3 is TGTGCCAGCAGTTTAGCAGGGAATGCTGAGACCCAGTACTTC. This chain joins TRBV27 and TRBJ2-5; D perhaps matches TRBD1 (5 bases). Trimming pared 2 bases from V and 5 bases from J, leaving 12 bases between. The CDR3 sequence is 14 residues long. Per the germline V gene, CDR1 is MNHEY and CDR2 is SMNVEV (reference sequence).

The chain uses TRBV5-1 and TRBJ2-1; 7 bases agree with TRBD1. CDR1 is SGHRS and CDR2 is YFSETQ in the germline V gene. Trimming cost V 4 bases and J 8 bases; bases outside gene matches: 18. The CDR3 consists of 17 residues. CDR3 bases: TGCGCCAGCAGCGTACGGACCGACAGGGTGGTTTTTTATGAGCAGTTCTTC. Residues: CASSVRTDRVVFYEQFF.

This clone was seen ten or more times. The genes are TRBV27 and TRBJ2-3, with D uncertain. Germline-derived CDR1 and CDR2 are MNHEY and SMNVEV (reference sequence). V was cut by 5 bases and J by 2 bases, with 14 bases left in between. This CDR3 has 15 amino acids. As DNA, the CDR3 is TGTGCCAGCAGTCCATTGATAGCCTACACAGATACGCAGTATTTT. It is translated as CASSPLIAYTDTQYF.